The T cell receptor beta chain under discussion was sequenced for a study of Graves' ophthalmopathy and Graves' hyperthyroidism (dated by TCRdb to between 2018 and 2020). Study-wide context: Peripheral blood was collected at initial diagnosis, before any treatment. Following sampling, methimazole starting at 30 mg daily was administered to hyperthyroidism patients, and high-dose intravenous methylprednisolone was administered to ophthalmopathy patients. The 75 to 100 discovery patients were randomly split 7:3 into training and test sets. To tell Graves' ophthalmopathy apart from Graves' hyperthyroidism, and to predict which patients would progress to ophthalmopathy, the study relied on TCR beta repertoire signatures. To explore V-J signatures distinguishing ophthalmopathy from hyperthyroidism, a discovery set of around 97 patients (fewer than 45 ophthalmopathy, roughly 60 stable hyperthyroidism) was enrolled. In total, some 140 blood samples were TCR-sequenced: 40 to 45 ophthalmopathy, 75 hyperthyroidism and around 17 hyperthyroidism-to-ophthalmopathy patients. The independent validation cohort included under 20 hyperthyroidism patients plus 17 patients who later progressed from hyperthyroidism to ophthalmopathy. In more than five hyperthyroidism patients, the T-cell repertoires found in thyroid tissue were compared with those found in blood. Overall results and qualifications from the work: No statistical method was used to predetermine the sample size, and group allocation was not hidden from the investigators. Most expanded thyroid clonotypes with frequency above 0.001 were also detected in blood, suggesting blood repertoires may reflect the thyroid immune response. The 13-signature model separated ophthalmopathy from stable hyperthyroidism with about 86% sensitivity and around 81% specificity in cross-validation, and 80%/75% in the test set. In validation, the model predicted ophthalmopathy progression with 70.59% sensitivity and roughly 72% specificity; about a dozen predicted patients were CT-confirmed with GO in a median of roughly 6.8 months.

There are many counts of this clonotype. Its binding antigen is unknown. No base quality information exists; no much larger clone differs at one position. For repertoire sequencing, TCR beta CDR3 regions were amplified from RNA transcripts. A first-round RT-PCR used HTBI primers with the Qiagen OneStep RT-PCR kit, followed by a second-round multiplex PCR, size selection and purification. Sequencing of the libraries was carried out on an Illumina HiSeq2000 in paired-end mode with 100 bp reads. Per the authors' processing: SOAPnuke was used for read processing, and reads with adapters, uncalled bases, a mean Phred below 15, or no exact constant-primer or identifier match were discarded. COPE v1.2.5 was used to merge the high-quality paired reads. Each unique nucleotide sequence was treated as a clonotype, and MiTCR v1.1 was used to align the clonotypes to the IMGT TRB V, D and J references. Analysis was restricted to V-J combinations with a frequency above 0.0001, which covered about 99% of repertoires. For each V-J combination, a TCR clonal expansion and chaos score was defined as the ratio of F50 clonal expansion to chaos observed in the TCRdist matrix. Welch's t-statistics and random forest were used to reduce the features to about 12 V-J combinations, which were then used as input to a naive Bayes classifier. The Morisita-Horn index was used to measure how similar the thyroid and blood repertoires were. TCRdb applied fastp at Q25 and MiXCR to the public reads, then kept only in-frame beta chains. Rows merge per CDR3 protein into single entries with the most common DNA and genes. None of the V and J calls come from the authors' own analysis; TCRdb made them. This sample has 400,000 or so distinct CDR3 sequences in its table, and about 16% of those were observed once. Roughly 7% of the sample comes from the top ten.

In the germline V gene, CDR1 corresponds to MDHEN and CDR2 to SYDVKM. Including the terminal cysteine and phenylalanine, the CDR3 comprises 12 residues. Only the CDR3 region is kept as DNA, spanning 36 bases read in frame from base 1. At the junction V is shortened by 8 bases and J by 2 bases, with 7 bases in between. Stable hyperthyroidism was defined as no progression to ophthalmopathy within 18 months of follow-up. Patients with hyperthyroidism were aged 18 to 65 years, had been newly diagnosed, and had a disease duration of less than 2 months. Patients were excluded if they had other autoimmune diseases, uncontrolled infections, pregnancy or lactation. Diagnosis was based on clinical symptoms, serum thyroxine, TRAb, thyroid ultrasound and orbital computed tomography. Using Ficoll-Paque density gradient centrifugation, PBMCs were isolated from 9.5 to 10 ml of fresh peripheral blood. Total RNA was extracted with Trizol reagent and quality-checked on an Agilent 2100 Bioanalyzer.

The chain joins TRBV28 to TRBJ1-3; the D segment cannot be called with confidence. Sequenced material: peripheral blood. The clonotype originates from a woman aged 18-29 years with stable Graves' hyperthyroidism. Donor details come from another sample of the same person, matched by shared clones. The sequence in DNA is TGTGCCAGCTGGGAGGCTGGAAACACCATATATTTT. Its translation is CASWEAGNTIYF. The variable domain in full, with residues beyond the CDR3 obtained from the reference TRBV28 and TRBJ1-3 genes, is DVKVTQSSRYLVKRTGEKVFLECVQDMDHENMFWYRQDPGLGLRLIYFSYDVKMKEKGDIPEGYSVSREKKERFSLILESASTNQTSMYLCASWEAGNTIYFGEGSWLTVV.